This T cell receptor beta chain stems from a study of technical replicates of blood from a handful of donors. There are 15 residues in the CDR3. From germline, CDR1 is LNHDA and CDR2 SQIVND (reference sequence). Deletions cut 6 bases from V and 3 bases from J, with 14 bases between. The assay was immunoSEQ multiplex PCR, and TCRdb's table has in-frame clones only and misses some. The sample contains fewer than 100,000 clones, around 90% of which appear only once. Sequencing was done on a sample of T cells isolated from PBMCs. This rearrangement joins TRBV19 to TRBJ1-4; weak D call: TRBD1 (5 bases). This receptor was taken from a human donor in good health. This CDR3 is CASRMDIGPNEKLFF. DNA for the CDR3: TGTGCCAGTAGGATGGACATAGGGCCTAATGAAAAACTGTTTTTT.